The 31 T cell receptor beta chains reported below all come from one sample, sequenced in a study of blood T cell repertoires in COVID-19 (TCRdb year 2020). Libraries were constructed by the immunoSEQ multiplex PCR assay. TCRdb stores this immuneACCESS table with in-frame sequences only. Part of the clones is absent; in the studies checked, under half of the shortfall reflects unresolved V genes, and no reason is known for the rest. The sample profile shows 35,000 to 55,000 clones; approximately 71% of them were found once. The ten largest clonotypes hold about 5.9% of the sample. Sequencing input: peripheral blood. Receptor source: a man older than 75 with acute or convalescent COVID-19.

This clone appeared a few times. The gene calls are TRBV2 and TRBJ2-3; TRBD2 matches 9 bases. J was trimmed by 7 bases and V by 8 bases; bases with no gene match: 10. This CDR3 has 14 amino acids. CDR1 is SNHLY, CDR2 FYNNEI, per germline. Written as DNA, the CDR3 is TGTGCCAGCGTACCGGCTCCTAGCGGGAATACGCAGTATTTT. Protein product: CASVPAPSGNTQYF. The full variable domain, completed using reference TRBV2 and TRBJ2-3, is EPEVTQTPSHQVTQMGQEVILRCVPISNHLYFYWYRQILGQKVEFLVSFYNNEISEKSEIFDDQFSVERPDGSNFTLKIRSTKLEDSAMYFCASVPAPSGNTQYFGPGTRLTVL.

The chain is built from TRBV29-1 and TRBJ1-1; D is possibly TRBD1 (6 bases). The CDR3 has 14 amino acids. V lost 4 bases to trimming and J lost 1 base, with 13 bases between them. In germline, CDR1 is SQVTM, CDR2 ANQGSEA. Written as DNA, the CDR3 is TGCAGCGTTGTTGGCAGGGGATCGAACACTGAAGCTTTCTTT. It codes for CSVVGRGSNTEAFF.

The count of this clone is one. The J gene is TRBJ1-2, the V gene TRBV10-3; 8 nucleotides line up with TRBD1. This CDR3 is built from 15 residues. CDR1 and CDR2 (germline): ENHRY, SYGVKD. J lost 1 base, V lost 2 bases, and 3 bases had no gene match. This CDR3 reads CAISETTGGNYGYTF. CDR3 nucleotides: TGTGCCATCAGTGAGACTACAGGGGGTAACTATGGCTACACCTTC.

The V and J genes are TRBV27 and TRBJ1-1; TRBD1 is a possible D gene (5 bases). CDR1 and CDR2 from the germline V gene are MNHEY and SMNVEV (reference sequence). This CDR3 comprises 15 residues. V was cut by 5 bases and J by 1 base, with 14 bases left in between. The CDR3 DNA sequence: TGTGCCAGCAGTGGGTCACAGGTCCCGAACACTGAAGCTTTCTTT. This encodes CASSGSQVPNTEAFF.

The chain links TRBV11-2 to TRBJ2-5; D not resolved. CDR1 SGHAT and CDR2 FQNNGV come from the germline V gene. The CDR3 totals 14 residues. Trimming took off 5 bases at V and 2 bases at J, with 12 bases between the two ends. CDR3 in amino acids: CASSPRTEQETQYF. CDR3 bases: TGTGCCAGCAGCCCCCGAACAGAGCAAGAGACCCAGTACTTC.

This clone was seen only a few times. The chain is built from TRBV11-2 and TRBJ2-1; the D gene is possibly TRBD1 (5 bases). The CDR3 sequence is 17 residues long. Germline V lookup: CDR1 SGHAT, CDR2 FQNNGV. Trimming removed 0 bases at V and 7 bases at J, with 19 bases between. The CDR3 region has the DNA TGTGCCAGCAGCTTAGAGGTTCGGGCAGGGTCAGGGAATGAGCAGTTCTTC. It translates to CASSLEVRAGSGNEQFF.

This clone has a handful of counts. The CDR3 region has the DNA TGTGCCATCAGTGAGTCTCGGACAGGGGGGGACGAGCAGTACTTC. Translated, it gives CAISESRTGGDEQYF. V usage is TRBV10-3 and J usage is TRBJ2-7; 10 bases fit TRBD1. Trimming cost V 0 bases and J 5 bases; bases outside gene matches: 4. Per germline, CDR1 ENHRY and CDR2 SYGVKD. CDR3 size: 15 residues.

This rearrangement joins TRBV7-3 to TRBJ2-1, with 10 bases that match TRBD1. The germline CDR1 and CDR2 sequences are SGHTA and FQGTGA. With V trimmed by 3 bases and J by 2 bases, 7 bases remained unmatched. CDR3 length: 17 residues. CDR3 in amino acids: CASSFRGGTGAYNEQFF. The CDR3 DNA sequence: TGTGCCAGCAGCTTCCGCGGGGGGACAGGGGCCTACAATGAGCAGTTCTTC.

This clone appeared a single time. The chain couples TRBV5-1 to TRBJ2-2; 10 positions agree with TRBD2. Per germline, CDR1 SGHRS and CDR2 YFSETQ. The CDR3 length is 15 residues. The J segment lost 3 bases and the V segment lost 4 bases, leaving 3 bases of the junction unmatched. The CDR3 here is CASSSLAGDTGELFF. Here the CDR3 DNA reads TGCGCCAGCAGCAGCCTAGCGGGAGACACCGGGGAGCTGTTTTTT.

This clone is a singleton in its sample. The chain carries TRBV7-2 and TRBJ2-6, with 7 nucleotides matching TRBD2. This CDR3 has 15 residues. V was clipped by 1 base and J by 3 bases; unmatched bases: 0. Germline CDR1 SGHTA, CDR2 FQGNSA. The CDR3 loop reads CASSLGEGGANVLTF. The CDR3 DNA follows: TGTGCCAGCAGCTTAGGGGAGGGTGGGGCCAACGTCCTGACTTTC.

This clone showed up just once. V is TRBV10-3 and J is TRBJ1-1; 9 bases align to TRBD1. The CDR3 is 14 amino acids. Per the germline V gene, CDR1 is ENHRY and CDR2 is SYGVKD. V lost 6 bases to trimming and J lost 3 bases; unmatched junction nucleotides: 5. CDR3: CAISRDRVDTEAFF. The CDR3 DNA reads TGTGCCATCAGCCGGGACAGGGTGGACACTGAAGCTTTCTTT.

The V gene is TRBV11-2, the J gene TRBJ2-3; maybe TRBD2 (6 bases). CDR1 and CDR2 from the germline V gene are SGHAT and FQNNGV. The CDR3 length is 14 residues. Trimming removed 4 bases at V and 2 bases at J, with 10 bases between. Written as DNA, the CDR3 is TGTGCCAGCAGCTCCGGACTAATCACAGATACGCAGTATTTT. Protein sequence: CASSSGLITDTQYF.

The chain recombines TRBV6-5 with TRBJ1-4, with 8 positions matching TRBD1. Germline V gene data show CDR1 as MNHEY and CDR2 as SVGAGI. With V trimmed by 6 bases and J by 10 bases, 7 bases remained unmatched. This CDR3 is built from 13 residues. DNA of the CDR3: TGTGCCAGCAGGCCCGGGACAGGCTCAAAACTGTTTTTT. This sequence encodes CASRPGTGSKLFF.

The rearrangement uses TRBV7-3 and TRBJ1-1; no definite D call. Trimming pared 3 bases from V and 1 base from J, leaving 9 bases between. The CDR3 extends over 14 amino acids. Germline lookup yields CDR1 SGHTA and CDR2 FQGTGA. The DNA for the CDR3 is TGTGCCAGCAGCTTCGGGAGGCAGAACACTGAAGCTTTCTTT. It codes for CASSFGRQNTEAFF. Looking up the rest from reference TRBV7-3 and TRBJ1-1 gives the full variable domain: GAGVSQTPSNKVTEKGKYVELRCDPISGHTALYWYRQSLGQGPEFLIYFQGTGAADDSGLPNDRFFAVRPEGSVSTLKIQRTERGDSAVYLCASSFGRQNTEAFFGQGTRLTVV.

The chain employs TRBV5-1 and TRBJ2-2; D might be TRBD1 (6 bases). The CDR3 runs to 16 residues. Germline values: CDR1 SGHRS, CDR2 YFSETQ. The V and J ends lost 5 bases and 4 bases respectively, with 18 bases between them. The DNA for the CDR3 is TGCGCCAGCAGTAAGGGGGACGCCCTGTTCACCGGGGAGCTGTTTTTT. Translation: CASSKGDALFTGELFF.

V gene TRBV6-2 or TRBV6-3 combines with J gene TRBJ2-2; 8 positions agree with TRBD2. Germline CDR1 MNHEY, CDR2 SVGEGT. V lost 6 bases, J lost 6 bases, and 15 bases stayed unmatched. The CDR3 consists of 17 residues. The CDR3, as DNA: TGTGCCAGCAGCACCTCGAAAAGCGGGAGACTTGCCGGGGAGCTGTTTTTT. Translating gives CASSTSKSGRLAGELFF.

This chain joins TRBV10-3 and TRBJ1-5; possibly TRBD1 for D (5 bases). Germline CDR1 is ENHRY and CDR2 is SYGVKD. CDR3 size: 15 residues. Trimming cost V 10 bases and J 0 bases, with 16 bases left between them. CDR3 sequence reads: CATGEVGHSNQPQHF. The DNA for the CDR3 is TGTGCCACGGGAGAGGTGGGGCATAGCAATCAGCCCCAGCATTTT.

Turning to this clone: This same CDR3 is encoded by further DNA sequences in the sample. J is TRBJ1-1 and V is TRBV29-1, with a tentative D call TRBD1 (6 bases). Germline loops: CDR1 SQVTM, CDR2 ANQGSEA. This CDR3 is built from 14 residues. Trimming removed 7 bases from V and 0 bases from J, with 15 bases in between. CDR3 DNA sequence: TGCAGCGCCTTACAGGGTAGGCTGAACACTGAAGCTTTCTTT. It encodes CSALQGRLNTEAFF.

J is TRBJ2-6 and V is TRBV3-1 (or the pseudogene TRBV3-2), with 10 bases lining up with TRBD1. Trimming cost V 0 bases and J 0 bases; bases outside gene matches: 8. This CDR3 has 20 amino acids. Germline V gives CDR1 LGHDT, CDR2 YNNKEL (reference sequence). In nucleotides, the CDR3 is TGTGCCAGCAGCCAAGATGGACCGGGACAGGGGCACTCTGGGGCCAACGTCCTGACTTTC. Translation gives CASSQDGPGQGHSGANVLTF.

J is TRBJ2-1 and V is TRBV29-1, with TRBD1 matching 8 bases. CDR3 length: 12 amino acids. Germline values: CDR1 SQVTM, CDR2 ANQGSEA. With 7 bases clipped from V and 6 bases from J, the junction kept 5 bases outside the gene matches. The CDR3 DNA reads TGCAGCGCGGACAGGGAAAGCAATGAGCAGTTCTTC. Translated: CSADRESNEQFF.

This clone was seen only a few times. J is TRBJ2-7 and V is TRBV11-3; weak D call: TRBD2 (5 bases). The CDR3 totals 13 residues. V was cut by 3 bases and J by 2 bases, with 8 bases left in between. Germline CDR1 and CDR2: SGHNT and YENEEA. The CDR3 sequence is CASSFSGTYEQYF. For the CDR3, the DNA is TGTGCCAGCAGCTTTTCCGGGACCTACGAGCAGTACTTC. Filled out from reference TRBV11-3 and TRBJ2-7, the complete variable domain reads EAGVVQSPRYKIIEKKQPVAFWCNPISGHNTLYWYLQNLGQGPELLIRYENEEAVDDSQLPKDRFSAERLKGVDSTLKIQPAELGDSAVYLCASSFSGTYEQYFGPGTRLTVT.

V gene TRBV6-1 combines with J gene TRBJ1-4; D is uncertain. The ends were cut back, 4 bases at V and 3 bases at J, with 15 bases in the middle. Germline V CDR1 and CDR2: MNHNS, SASEGT. The CDR3 is made up of 16 amino acids. The CDR3, as DNA: TGTGCCAGCAGTGGGGCAATCGGATCTGCTAATGAAAAACTGTTTTTT. Amino acid sequence: CASSGAIGSANEKLFF.

The chain uses TRBV29-1 and TRBJ1-5; possibly TRBD1 for D (5 bases). Trimming took 2 bases from V and 9 from J, leaving 14 bases between them. CDR3 length equals 13 residues. Germline V gives CDR1 SQVTM, CDR2 ANQGSEA. The CDR3 DNA reads as TGCAGCGTTGAACTGGAGGGGCTAGGGCCCCAGCATTTT. Translation gives CSVELEGLGPQHF.

The chain combines TRBV24-1 with TRBJ2-5; maybe TRBD2 (6 bases). Germline V CDR1 and CDR2: KGHDR, SFDVKD. Between the trimmed V and J ends, which lost 6 bases and 4 bases, there was a span of 14 bases. The length of the CDR3 is 14 residues. This CDR3 reads CATSPRDGGETQYF. The CDR3, as DNA: TGTGCCACCAGTCCTAGGGACGGGGGAGAGACCCAGTACTTC.

This clone was counted a few times. The V and J genes are TRBV6-5 and TRBJ2-7, with D maybe TRBD2 (6 bases). This CDR3 contains 14 residues. Germline CDR1 and CDR2: MNHEY and SVGAGI. V was trimmed by 6 bases and J by 3 bases, leaving 15 bases between them. Here the CDR3 reads CASRRSGQVYEQYF. In DNA, the CDR3 is TGTGCCAGCAGACGAAGCGGGCAGGTCTACGAGCAGTACTTC.

The J gene is TRBJ2-2, the V gene TRBV4-1, with 7 bases matching TRBD2. J lost 2 bases, V lost 1 base, and 10 bases had no gene match. This CDR3 is 18 amino acids long. Germline CDR1 MGHRA, CDR2 YSYEKL. In DNA, the CDR3 is TGCGCCAGCAGCCAAGTGTTAGGGCGGGAGCACAACACCGGGGAGCTGTTTTTT. This sequence encodes CASSQVLGREHNTGELFF.

This chain links TRBV2 with TRBJ1-2, with D possibly being TRBD1 (5 bases). Germline V gene lookup returns CDR1 SNHLY and CDR2 FYNNEI. The CDR3 consists of 13 residues. Trimming took off 3 bases at V and 3 bases at J, with 8 bases between the two ends. The CDR3 coding sequence is TGTGCCAGCAGTGAGCGGGGGGACTATGGCTACACCTTC. It translates to CASSERGDYGYTF.

The chain employs TRBV7-2 and TRBJ2-7; D is unclear. Germline V gene lookup returns CDR1 SGHTA and CDR2 FQGNSA. This CDR3 comprises 12 residues. Between the trimmed V and J ends, which lost 4 bases and 3 bases, there was a span of 7 bases. CDR3 DNA: TGTGCCAGCAGCTCACCGAGCTACGAGCAGTACTTC. Residues: CASSSPSYEQYF.

J is TRBJ1-1 and V is TRBV5-6, with D possibly being TRBD1 (5 bases). This CDR3 is 12 amino acids long. V gave up 4 bases and J gave up 4 bases, with 8 bases separating them. Germline V lookup: CDR1 SGHDT, CDR2 YYEEEE. The CDR3 sequence is CASSLRVTEAFF. DNA for the CDR3: TGTGCCAGCAGCCTCAGGGTCACTGAAGCTTTCTTT.

The chain has TRBV3-1 (or the pseudogene TRBV3-2) and TRBJ2-3, with 12 bases identical to TRBD2. This CDR3 spans 16 amino acids. J gave up 3 bases and V 4 bases, and 5 bases lay outside the gene matches. Germline lookup yields CDR1 LGHDT and CDR2 YNNKEL (reference sequence). CDR3 coding DNA: TGTGCCAGCAGCCGGACTAGCGGGGACGGGACAGATACGCAGTATTTT. Encoded protein: CASSRTSGDGTDTQYF.

V is TRBV2 and J is TRBJ2-5, with 7 nucleotides matching TRBD2. V lost 9 bases, J lost 8 bases, and 3 bases stayed unmatched. Germline CDR1 and CDR2: SNHLY and FYNNEI. The CDR3 sequence is 10 residues long. For the CDR3, the DNA is TGTGCCAGTGGGGGGGTTACCCAGTACTTC. It yields the protein CASGGVTQYF. The whole variable domain, filled in from reference TRBV2 and TRBJ2-5, reads EPEVTQTPSHQVTQMGQEVILRCVPISNHLYFYWYRQILGQKVEFLVSFYNNEISEKSEIFDDQFSVERPDGSNFTLKIRSTKLEDSAMYFCASGGVTQYFGPGTRLLVL.